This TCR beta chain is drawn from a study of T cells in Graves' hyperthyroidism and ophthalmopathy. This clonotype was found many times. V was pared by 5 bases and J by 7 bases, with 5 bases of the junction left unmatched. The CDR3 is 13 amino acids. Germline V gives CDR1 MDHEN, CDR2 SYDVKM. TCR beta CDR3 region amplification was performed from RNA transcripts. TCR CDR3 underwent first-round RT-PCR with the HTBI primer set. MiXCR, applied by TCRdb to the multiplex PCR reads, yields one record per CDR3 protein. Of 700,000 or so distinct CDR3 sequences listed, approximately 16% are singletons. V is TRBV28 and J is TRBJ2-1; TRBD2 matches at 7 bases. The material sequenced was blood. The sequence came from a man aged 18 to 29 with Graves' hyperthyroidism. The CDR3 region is CASSGGSLNEQFF. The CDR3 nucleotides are TGTGCCAGCAGTGGCGGGAGCCTAAATGAGCAGTTCTTC.